The clone carrying this T cell receptor (beta chain) was picked up one time. Its specificity is unknown. Libraries were prepared by immunoSEQ multiplex PCR; TCRdb keeps only in-frame clonotypes and omits some of them. The sample has over 45,000 clones, 60% to 85% seen once; the top ten hold approximately 3%. Cells that had been cultured for roughly eleven days were the source of isolated CD4+ T cells. Vaccinees lacked prior SARS-CoV-2 infection and tested negative for nucleocapsid antibodies. The authors replaced half the medium with IL-2 medium on days 3 and 7. This sample was included in a study of vaccination effects on CD4 cells after COVID-19. This TCR was sampled from a human donor who received a COVID-19 vaccine. Sequencing used CD4+ T cells from PBMCs cultured without peptide, obtained before COVID-19 vaccination.

CDR3 in amino acids: CASRQGWATEAFF. In DNA form, the CDR3 reads TGCGCCAGCAGACAGGGGTGGGCCACTGAAGCTTTCTTT. The V and J genes are TRBV10-2 and TRBJ1-1; 7 bases are shared with TRBD1. The CDR3 extends over 13 amino acids. The germline V gene encodes CDR1 WSHSY and CDR2 SAAADI. After removal of 6 bases from V and 4 bases from J, the junction contained 5 bases not matched to a gene.